Given below is one TCR beta chain in context. The antigen is undetermined. This entry comes from a study of T cell responses to AZD1222 COVID-19 vaccine. Produced via immunoSEQ multiplex PCR; TCRdb's table is partial and in-frame only. The sample lists 75,000 to 100,000 clones; about 89% were seen once. The study, taken as a whole, reports: White British ancestry dominated among donors, who included more females, and clonal diversity was possibly underestimated. Reports say nearly half of spike-specific TCRs go after unmutated variant regions.

Source: peripheral blood, taken on day 0 of AZD1222 vaccination. The receptor was isolated from an adult in good health.

The CDR3: CASTPAGGSKKLFF. Written as DNA, the CDR3 is TGTGCCAGCACTCCTGCGGGGGGAAGTAAGAAACTGTTTTTT. This sequence joins TRBV28 and TRBJ1-4, with a possible D match to TRBD1 (5 bases). Trimming took off 7 bases at V and 11 bases at J, with 20 bases between the two ends. This CDR3 has 14 amino acids. Germline V gene sequence: CDR1 MDHEN, CDR2 SYDVKM.